The rows below give T cell receptor beta chains drawn from one sample of a study of coeliac disease. Assay used: immunoSEQ multiplex PCR; TCRdb lists only in-frame clones, some missing. Of about 9,400 clones listed, 67% are singletons. The sample comprised lamina propria lymphocytes from the gut. The receptors derive from a woman aged 55-75 years with celiac disease. The CDR3 runs from the conserved cysteine through the conserved F or W. The D gene is left open where the match is weak. Clone size appears in some rows only: once, few, many, or a class for an expanded clone.

TRBJ1-6 - few 14 TRBV6-1 TGTGCCAGCAGTGAGATGGAAGGCGGTTCACCCCTCCACTTT CASSEMEGGSPLHF
TRBJ1-2 TRBD1 - 14 TRBV28 TGTGCCAGCAGTGCCCAGGGGGCGCAGGGTGGCTACACCTTC CASSAQGAQGGYTF
TRBJ2-2 TRBD1 - 13 TRBV11-2 TGTGCCTGTGAGAGGGGGCGAACCGGGGAGCTGTTTTTT CACERGRTGELFF
TRBJ1-2 TRBD1 - 14 TRBV28 TGTGCCAGCAGTTTGGGCAGGGGGCGGTTTGGCTACACCTTC CASSLGRGRFGYTF
TRBJ2-3 TRBD2 few 12 TRBV11-2 TGTGCCAGCAGCCAGACTAGCGATACGCAGTATTTT CASSQTSDTQYF
TRBJ2-1 TRBD2 - 15 TRBV6-9 TGTGCCAGCAGCCCCGGGACTAGCGTTAGGGATGAGCAGTTCTTC CASSPGTSVRDEQFF
TRBJ1-5 - - 15 TRBV7-8 TGTGCCAGCAGCTTAGGACAGGTCCCCAATCAGCCCCAGCATTTT CASSLGQVPNQPQHF
TRBJ2-1 - - 15 TRBV9 TGTGCCAGCAGCGTAGGGGGACTGGACTACAATGAGCAGTTCTTC CASSVGGLDYNEQFF
TRBJ2-1 - - 13 TRBV7-9 TGTGCCAGCAGCTTAGCGGAAGGGAGTGAGCAGTTCTTC CASSLAEGSEQFF
TRBJ2-4 - - 17 TRBV7-9 TGTGCCAGCAGACCCCGGGGGGCGGGCGAGGGCAAAAACATTCAGTACTTC CASRPRGAGEGKNIQYF
TRBJ1-2 - - 14 TRBV23-1 TGCGCCAGCAGGGTCCCCAGGGCAGACTATGGCTACACCTTC CASRVPRADYGYTF
TRBJ2-1 - - 12 TRBV10-3 TGTGCCATCAGTGGGACAGATAATGAGCAGTTCTTC CAISGTDNEQFF
TRBJ2-7 - - 14 TRBV19 TGTGCCAGTAGTAGAACAGGCGGGGTCTTCGAGCAGTACTTC CASSRTGGVFEQYF
TRBJ2-7 - - 12 TRBV5-6 TGTGCCCTAAGGGGTAGGACCTACGAGCAGTACTTC CALRGRTYEQYF
TRBJ2-5 TRBD2 - 15 TRBV4-2 TGTGCCAGCAGCCAGGGGACTAGCGTCCAAGAGACCCAGTACTTC CASSQGTSVQETQYF
TRBJ2-7 TRBD2 once 13 TRBV19 TGTGCCACGCAGGGACTAGCGGTACACGAGCAGTACTTC CATQGLAVHEQYF
TRBJ2-7 - - 14 TRBV28 TGTGCCAGCAGCCTAAGGTCCAGGGTCTACGAGCAGTACTTC CASSLRSRVYEQYF
TRBJ2-2 - - 16 TRBV4-3 TGCGCCAGCAGCCCTCTGGCCCAGGTTCCGACCGGGGAGCTGTTTTTT CASSPLAQVPTGELFF
TRBJ2-1 - - 16 TRBV28 TGTGCCAGCAGTTTCCTTCAGGGTATGGCCTACAATGAGCAGTTCTTC CASSFLQGMAYNEQFF
TRBJ1-1 - few 15 TRBV28 TGTGCCAGCAGACCCCCGCTGCGGTGGGACACTGAAGCTTTCTTT CASRPPLRWDTEAFF
TRBJ1-4 - - 15 TRBV27 TGTGCCAGCAGTTTCGGCGGCGCGGCTAATGAAAAACTGTTTTTT CASSFGGAANEKLFF
TRBJ2-4 - - 14 TRBV2 TGTGCCAGCAAGGGGGACGTGGCTGGAGGAATTCAGTACTTC CASKGDVAGGIQYF
TRBJ1-2 TRBD1 medium-sized 16 TRBV6-6 TGTGCCAGCAGTGTCACAGGGGGAAGAGACGGATGGGGCTACACCTTC CASSVTGGRDGWGYTF